Listed below are T cell receptor beta chains from one sample, sequenced in a study of blood T cells in healthy people across ages. TCRdb passed the 5' RACE reads through MiXCR, listing each CDR3 protein once. The table has 800,000 or so distinct CDR3 sequences, around a quarter seen once; the top ten hold under 4.5%. This same sample was also taken into another study, of T cells of mothers and their children.

The specimen was blood. The source of these receptors is a boy aged 10-17 years in good health. Each CDR3 is given with its conserved first and last residue. Fields, in order: clone size, D gene, J gene, V gene, CDR3 protein, CDR3 DNA. D genes are given only for firm matches. The size entry is marked missing in some rows and otherwise reads once, few, many or a size class.

few NA TRBJ1-1 TRBV19 CASSIGRSTEAFF TGTGCCAGTAGTATCGGCAGGTCAACTGAAGCTTTCTTT
NA TRBD2 TRBJ2-7 TRBV7-6 CASSSFPSGSYEQYF TGTGCCAGCAGCTCTTTCCCTAGCGGGAGTTACGAGCAGTACTTC
few NA TRBJ1-4 TRBV7-2 CASSLAAGRPNEKLFF TGTGCCAGCAGCTTAGCTGCCGGACGGCCTAATGAAAAACTGTTTTTT
few NA TRBJ2-2 TRBV29-1 CSVSWETGELFF TGCAGCGTGAGTTGGGAGACCGGGGAGCTGTTTTTT
NA NA TRBJ2-1 TRBV9 CASSVGGHPIYNEQFF TGTGCCAGCAGCGTAGGAGGTCACCCGATTTACAATGAGCAGTTCTTC
few NA TRBJ1-1 TRBV7-9 CASSLGWTELNTEAFF TGTGCCAGCAGCTTAGGGTGGACAGAATTGAACACTGAAGCTTTCTTT
few NA TRBJ2-7 TRBV4-1 CASSQEGGGRGYSYEQYF TGCGCCAGCAGCCAAGAGGGGGGCGGCAGGGGCTACTCCTACGAGCAGTACTTC
NA NA TRBJ2-5 TRBV24-1 CATSERTGKETQYF TGTGCCACCAGTGAACGCACAGGGAAAGAGACCCAGTACTTC
few NA TRBJ1-4 TRBV29-1 CSVGRPNEKLFF TGCAGCGTTGGCAGACCTAATGAAAAACTGTTTTTT
NA NA TRBJ2-2 TRBV28 CASSPELGGELFF TGTGCCAGCAGCCCCGAGCTTGGCGGGGAGCTGTTTTTT
NA NA TRBJ2-7 TRBV28 CASTAPVVGEQYF TGTGCCAGCACCGCTCCCGTTGTCGGCGAGCAGTACTTC
NA NA TRBJ2-3 TRBV29-1 CSVEGSDTQYF TGCAGCGTGGAGGGGTCAGATACGCAGTATTTT
few NA TRBJ2-7 TRBV29-1 CSVGDTASSSYEQYF TGCAGCGTTGGGGACACCGCCTCATCTTCCTACGAGCAGTACTTC
NA TRBD1 TRBJ1-2 TRBV7-9 CASSGSEGAYYGYTF TGTGCCAGCAGCGGGAGTGAGGGGGCTTACTATGGCTACACCTTC
NA TRBD1 TRBJ1-1 TRBV29-1 CSVLDRGRNTEAFF TGCAGCGTTCTGGACAGGGGGCGGAACACTGAAGCTTTCTTT
few NA TRBJ2-2 TRBV7-8 CASSSGGPGTGELFF TGTGCCAGCAGCTCCGGAGGGCCGGGCACCGGGGAGCTGTTTTTT
NA TRBD1 TRBJ1-4 TRBV2 CASSDPGQGNEKLFF TGTGCCAGCAGTGATCCGGGACAGGGGAATGAAAAACTGTTTTTT
NA NA TRBJ1-1 TRBV29-1 CSVLRQMNTEAFF TGCAGCGTTCTCCGGCAGATGAACACTGAAGCTTTCTTT
NA TRBD1 TRBJ2-7 TRBV14 CASSQDNRGHEQYF TGTGCCAGCAGCCAAGATAACAGGGGGCACGAGCAGTACTTC
NA NA TRBJ2-1 TRBV14 CASSQDKASSYNEQFF TGTGCCAGCAGCCAAGATAAGGCAAGCTCCTACAATGAGCAGTTCTTC
few TRBD2 TRBJ2-7 TRBV4-1 CAGSQDGLAKEYEQYF TGCGCCGGCAGCCAAGATGGACTAGCGAAAGAATACGAGCAGTACTTC
NA NA TRBJ2-7 TRBV7-9 CASSLDSGSFYEQYF TGTGCCAGCAGCTTAGATTCGGGTTCCTTCTACGAGCAGTACTTC
NA TRBD1 TRBJ1-6 TRBV4-3 CASSQEMGTGGSPLHF TGCGCCAGCAGCCAAGAAATGGGGACAGGAGGTTCACCCCTCCACTTT
few TRBD1 TRBJ1-1 TRBV20-1 CSASPDRGGTEAFF TGCAGTGCTAGTCCGGACAGGGGTGGCACTGAAGCTTTCTTT
NA NA TRBJ2-2 TRBV5-1 CASSRSGNTGELFF TGCGCCAGCAGCCGTAGCGGGAACACCGGGGAGCTGTTTTTT
few TRBD2 TRBJ2-2 TRBV10-3 CAIPKGGLPGELFF TGTGCCATCCCAAAGGGAGGGCTTCCCGGGGAGCTGTTTTTT
few NA TRBJ1-2 TRBV29-1 CSVEEEGYGYTF TGCAGCGTTGAAGAGGAAGGCTATGGCTACACCTTC
NA TRBD2 TRBJ2-3 TRBV29-1 CSVEGLAELTDTQYF TGCAGCGTTGAGGGGCTAGCGGAACTCACAGATACGCAGTATTTT
NA NA TRBJ1-2 TRBV25-1 CASSESGRGFNGYTF TGTGCCAGCAGTGAATCGGGCAGGGGTTTTAATGGCTACACCTTC
few NA TRBJ2-1 TRBV4-1 CASSQRTESSYNEQFF TGCGCCAGCAGCCAGAGGACAGAGAGCTCCTACAATGAGCAGTTCTTC
few TRBD1 TRBJ2-6 TRBV4-1 CASSRINRGARGPSGANVLTF TGCGCCAGCAGTCGTATTAACAGGGGGGCTAGGGGACCCTCTGGGGCCAACGTCCTGACTTTC
NA NA TRBJ2-7 TRBV29-1 CSVGVPPLF TGCAGCGTTGGGGTACCCCCCCTCTTC
NA NA TRBJ2-7 TRBV9 CASSVDGLAPDEQYF TGTGCCAGCAGCGTAGACGGGCTAGCTCCGGACGAGCAGTACTTC
NA TRBD2 TRBJ2-7 TRBV11-1 CASSSYPGTSGVGISYEQYF TGTGCCAGCAGCTCCTACCCCGGGACTAGCGGGGTTGGTATCTCCTACGAGCAGTACTTC
NA NA TRBJ2-1 TRBV10-3 CAISEPTRIEQFF TGTGCCATCAGTGAGCCCACCCGAATTGAGCAGTTCTTC
NA TRBD1 TRBJ1-1 TRBV7-3 CASSLIPATGDRGTEAFF TGTGCCAGCAGCTTAATACCTGCTACAGGGGACAGGGGGACTGAAGCTTTCTTT
NA NA TRBJ2-3 TRBV4-3 CASREVGTSPDTQYF TGCGCCAGCAGGGAGGTTGGAACAAGTCCAGATACGCAGTATTTT
few TRBD2 TRBJ2-5 TRBV7-9 CASSYWKTSGSGETQYF TGTGCCAGCAGCTACTGGAAAACTAGCGGGAGTGGAGAGACCCAGTACTTC
few NA TRBJ2-5 TRBV4-3 CASSQEWERETQYF TGCGCCAGCAGCCAAGAGTGGGAAAGGGAGACCCAGTACTTC
NA NA TRBJ2-5 TRBV7-9 CASSLVADRYQETQYF TGTGCCAGCAGCTTAGTGGCGGACCGGTACCAAGAGACCCAGTACTTC
NA TRBD2 TRBJ2-5 TRBV9 CASSVGSRGAGEQYF TGTGCCAGCAGCGTAGGCAGCAGGGGAGCGGGGGAGCAGTACTTC
few NA TRBJ2-1 TRBV6-1 CASSEGEFPPAYSEQFF TGTGCCAGCAGTGAAGGGGAATTTCCTCCAGCCTACAGTGAGCAGTTCTTC
NA TRBD2 TRBJ2-1 TRBV29-1 CGVEGGLAGGPRDEQFF TGCGGCGTTGAGGGGGGACTAGCGGGGGGCCCCAGGGATGAGCAGTTCTTC
few NA TRBJ1-4 TRBV29-1 CSVATDVEKLFF TGCAGCGTTGCGACAGACGTTGAAAAACTGTTTTTT
NA NA TRBJ2-7 TRBV2 CASRPGTSLRYF TGTGCCAGCAGGCCCGGGACCTCCTTACGGTACTTC
few NA TRBJ2-1 TRBV7-6 CASSPMDNSYNEQFF TGTGCCAGCAGCCCCATGGACAACTCCTACAATGAGCAGTTCTTC
few TRBD2 TRBJ2-5 TRBV28 CASSPSGSLQETQYF TGTGCCAGCAGTCCTAGCGGGAGCCTCCAAGAGACCCAGTACTTC
few NA TRBJ2-3 TRBV6-2/TRBV6-3 CASSKPDPGYTQYF TGTGCCAGCAGTAAGCCGGACCCGGGGTATACGCAGTATTTT
few NA TRBJ1-2 TRBV6-5 CASTSPGPYGYTF TGTGCCAGCACGTCACCGGGTCCCTATGGCTACACCTTC
NA NA TRBJ1-3 TRBV29-1 CSVAEGAGNTIYF TGCAGCGTTGCGGAGGGGGCTGGAAACACCATATATTTT
NA NA TRBJ2-4 TRBV6-5 CASSSGRLLAKNIQYF TGTGCCAGCAGTTCGGGACGGTTACTAGCCAAAAACATTCAGTACTTC
few TRBD2 TRBJ2-5 TRBV7-2 CASSRGTSGSETQHF TGTGCCAGCAGCCGCGGGACTAGCGGGAGTGAGACCCAGCACTTC
NA NA TRBJ2-3 TRBV29-1 CSGRAGEMGTDTQYF TGCAGCGGAAGGGCAGGGGAGATGGGTACAGATACGCAGTATTTT
few NA TRBJ2-5 TRBV5-6 CASSRGAGEETQYF TGTGCCAGCAGCCGGGGGGCAGGGGAAGAGACCCAGTACTTC
NA TRBD1 TRBJ2-1 TRBV7-3 CASSLQGTGEQFF TGTGCCAGCAGCCTACAGGGGACCGGTGAGCAGTTCTTC
NA NA TRBJ2-1 TRBV19 CASTPAGSSYNEQFF TGTGCCAGTACTCCTGCCGGGAGCTCCTACAATGAGCAGTTCTTC
few TRBD1 TRBJ1-4 TRBV15 CATSGGDRVGTEKLFF TGTGCCACCAGCGGGGGCGACAGGGTTGGAACTGAAAAACTGTTTTTT
few NA TRBJ1-4 TRBV7-3 CAGSLDSLSNEKLFF TGTGCCGGCAGCTTAGATAGTTTATCTAATGAAAAACTGTTTTTT
NA NA TRBJ2-5 TRBV15 CATSTRRDSGQETQYF TGTGCCACCAGCACTCGTCGGGACTCCGGTCAAGAGACCCAGTACTTC